Shown below are 6 T cell receptor beta chains from a single sample sequenced in a study of regulatory T cells in long-lasting Graves disease. Time point: newly diagnosed GD, antithyroid drugs for less than 3 months. TCR sequences were obtained from RNA taken from PBMCs. Assembly of TCR beta libraries relied on iRepertoire HTBI primers together with Arm-PCR of CDR3 regions. TCRdb ran MiXCR on the multiplex PCR reads and lists one entry per CDR3 protein. The sample yields 390,000 or so distinct CDR3 sequences, roughly 12% seen once. The data were also submitted as part of a second study, on T cells in Graves' hyperthyroidism and ophthalmopathy.

Material: peripheral blood mononuclear cells (PBMCs), obtained at new diagnosis, from a patient treated with antithyroid drugs. Receptors originate from a woman aged 18-29 years with Graves disease.

This clonotype was seen at least ten times. The chain is built from TRBV6-1 and TRBJ1-5, with TRBD1 as a possible D gene (5 bases). The V end lost 8 bases, the J end lost 1 base, and 12 bases lay between the germline ends. The CDR3 totals 14 residues. CDR1 MNHNS and CDR2 SASEGT come from the germline V gene. CDR3: CASGRVVSNQPQHF. In DNA form, the CDR3 reads TGTGCCAGCGGCAGGGTAGTCAGCAATCAGCCCCAGCATTTT.

In its sample, this clonotype was seen many times. The chain employs TRBV18 and TRBJ1-4; D unclear. The germline V and J ends were trimmed by 0 bases and 8 bases, with 7 bases remaining between them. Germline CDR1 and CDR2: KGHSH and LQKENI. The CDR3 length is 13 residues. The CDR3 region is CASSPPGGEKLFF. Written as DNA, the CDR3 is TGTGCCAGCTCACCACCGGGCGGGGAAAAACTGTTTTTT.

This clonotype occurred many times. The V and J genes are TRBV2 and TRBJ1-2; 12 bases line up with TRBD1. CDR3 size: 15 residues. J was trimmed by 2 bases and V by 10 bases; bases with no gene match: 8. Germline V gene data show CDR1 as SNHLY and CDR2 as FYNNEI. Written as DNA, the CDR3 is TGTGCCACCCGGGACAGGGGGCTTAGGAACTATGGCTACACCTTC. Its protein product is CATRDRGLRNYGYTF.

In this sample, this clonotype turned up a few times. The chain links TRBV2 to TRBJ1-4; weak D call: TRBD1 (6 bases). CDR1 SNHLY and CDR2 FYNNEI come from the germline V gene. This CDR3 spans 13 amino acids. The V end lost 10 bases, the J end lost 8 bases, and 17 bases lay between the germline ends. The CDR3 nucleotides read TGTGCCAACCGGGGGGACACTGGGGAAAAACTGTTTTTT. This codes for CANRGDTGEKLFF. The entire variable domain, with the rest obtained from reference TRBV2 and TRBJ1-4, is as follows: EPEVTQTPSHQVTQMGQEVILRCVPISNHLYFYWYRQILGQKVEFLVSFYNNEISEKSEIFDDQFSVERPDGSNFTLKIRSTKLEDSAMYFCANRGDTGEKLFFGSGTQLSVL.

The genes are TRBV12-3 or TRBV12-4 and TRBJ2-3, with a tentative D call TRBD2 (7 bases). Between the trimmed V and J ends, which lost 4 bases and 6 bases, there was a span of 14 bases. The CDR3 covers 14 residues. This CDR3 is CASSSRGGGDTQYF. The CDR3 DNA is TGTGCCAGCAGTTCAAGGGGGGGCGGGGATACGCAGTATTTT.

This clonotype was seen repeatedly, ten times or more. The V and J genes are TRBV20-1 and TRBJ1-1; D possibly corresponds to TRBD1 (5 bases). The CDR3 is 15 residues long. V was pared by 6 bases and J by 1 base, with 18 bases between. Germline V CDR1 and CDR2: DFQATT, SNEGSKA (reference sequence). The CDR3 DNA reads as TGCAGTGCCTCCGACCGGGACCCAAAGAACACTGAAGCTTTCTTT. Its translation is CSASDRDPKNTEAFF.